This T cell receptor beta chain emerged from a study of shared clonotypes between healthy human individuals. Study outcomes and limitations: For naive CD4 cells, roughly 5% of clonotypes were shared across a handful of donors.

Sorted subsets were amplified in replicate PCRs using around 220 ng DNA, around 30,000 T cell genomes. The data were produced by immunoSEQ multiplex PCR, yet TCRdb's version contains in-frame clones alone and is incomplete. The repertoire holds more than 2,000,000 clones, with approximately 94% as singletons. Concerning this clone itself: Its cognate antigen is unknown.

This CDR3 contains 16 residues. The germline CDR1 and CDR2 sequences are SGHRS and YFSETQ. V trimming: 4 bases; J trimming: 4 bases; junction bases outside the gene matches: 4. This TCR derives from a man aged 18 to 35 in good health. Sequencing was performed on naive CD4+ T cells sorted from blood. The subset denotes: CD45RA+ positively selected. The J gene is TRBJ2-5, the V gene TRBV5-1; TRBD2 aligns across 16 bases. The CDR3 spells CASSVGLAGGGETQYF. The CDR3 nucleotides read TGCGCCAGCAGCGTGGGACTAGCGGGAGGGGGAGAGACCCAGTACTTC.